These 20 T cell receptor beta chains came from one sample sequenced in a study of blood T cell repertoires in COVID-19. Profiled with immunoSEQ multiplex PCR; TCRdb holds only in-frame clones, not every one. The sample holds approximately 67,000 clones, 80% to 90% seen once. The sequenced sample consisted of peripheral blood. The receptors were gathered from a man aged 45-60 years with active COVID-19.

The CDR3 coding sequence is TGTGCCAGCAGTTACCCGGGACATCAGGAACTCACAGATACGCAGTATTTT. Protein: CASSYPGHQELTDTQYF. J is TRBJ2-3 and V is TRBV6-2 or TRBV6-3, with D possibly being TRBD1 (6 bases). V was clipped by 2 bases and J by 2 bases, with 17 bases between them. From germline, CDR1 is MNHEY and CDR2 SVGEGT. The CDR3 extends over 17 amino acids.

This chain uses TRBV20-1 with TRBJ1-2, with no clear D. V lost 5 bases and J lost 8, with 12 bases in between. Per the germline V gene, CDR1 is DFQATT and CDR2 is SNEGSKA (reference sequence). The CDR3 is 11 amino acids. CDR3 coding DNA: TGCAGTGCTCCGGGATCTTCAGGCTACACCTTC. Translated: CSAPGSSGYTF.

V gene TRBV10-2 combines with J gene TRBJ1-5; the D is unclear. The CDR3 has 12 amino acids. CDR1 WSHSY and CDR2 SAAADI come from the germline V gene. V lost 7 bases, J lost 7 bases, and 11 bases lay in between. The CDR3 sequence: CASKVAGQPQHF. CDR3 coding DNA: TGCGCCAGCAAAGTGGCGGGGCAGCCCCAGCATTTT.

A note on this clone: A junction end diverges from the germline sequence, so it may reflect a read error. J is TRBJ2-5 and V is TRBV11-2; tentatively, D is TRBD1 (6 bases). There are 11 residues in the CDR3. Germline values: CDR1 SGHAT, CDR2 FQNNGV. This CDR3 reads CASRQTGKTHF. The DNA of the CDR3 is TGTGCCAGCAGGCAAACAGGGAAGACGCACTTC.

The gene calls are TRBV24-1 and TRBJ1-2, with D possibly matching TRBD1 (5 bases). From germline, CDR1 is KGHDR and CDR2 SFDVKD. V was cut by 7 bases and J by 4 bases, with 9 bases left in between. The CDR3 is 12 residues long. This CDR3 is CATSPGGYGYTF. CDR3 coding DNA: TGTGCCACCAGCCCCGGGGGCTATGGCTACACCTTC.

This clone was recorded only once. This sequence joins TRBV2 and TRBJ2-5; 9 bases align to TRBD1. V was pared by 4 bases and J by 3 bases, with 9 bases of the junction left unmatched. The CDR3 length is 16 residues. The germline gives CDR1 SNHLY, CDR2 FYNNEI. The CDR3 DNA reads TGTGCCAGCAGTGCAAGTTACAGGGGGCGGGAAGAGACCCAGTACTTC. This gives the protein CASSASYRGREETQYF.

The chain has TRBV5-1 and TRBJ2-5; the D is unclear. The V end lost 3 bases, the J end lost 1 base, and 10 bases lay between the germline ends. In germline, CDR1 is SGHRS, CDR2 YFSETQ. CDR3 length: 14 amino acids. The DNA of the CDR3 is TGCGCCAGCAGCTCGGAGCCTTTCCAAGAGACCCAGTACTTC. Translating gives CASSSEPFQETQYF.

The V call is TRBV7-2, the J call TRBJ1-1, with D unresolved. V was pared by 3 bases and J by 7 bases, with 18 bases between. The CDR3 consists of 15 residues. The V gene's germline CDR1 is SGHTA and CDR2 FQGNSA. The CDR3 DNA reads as TGTGCCAGCAGCTTCGTAGACATAATTCAAGGTGAAGCTTTCTTT. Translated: CASSFVDIIQGEAFF.

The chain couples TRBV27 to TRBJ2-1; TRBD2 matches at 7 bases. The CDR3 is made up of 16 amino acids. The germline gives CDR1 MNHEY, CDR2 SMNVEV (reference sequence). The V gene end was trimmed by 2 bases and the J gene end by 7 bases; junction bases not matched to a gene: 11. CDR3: CASSLRGRAGRNEQFF. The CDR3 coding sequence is TGTGCCAGCAGTTTACGGGGGAGGGCGGGTCGGAATGAGCAGTTCTTC.

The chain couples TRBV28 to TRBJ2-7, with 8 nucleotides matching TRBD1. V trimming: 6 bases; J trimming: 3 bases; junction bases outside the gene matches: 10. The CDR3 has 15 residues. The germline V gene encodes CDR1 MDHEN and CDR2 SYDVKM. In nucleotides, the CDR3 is TGTGCCAGCAGACCATGGACAGGGACAAACTACGAGCAGTACTTC. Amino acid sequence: CASRPWTGTNYEQYF.

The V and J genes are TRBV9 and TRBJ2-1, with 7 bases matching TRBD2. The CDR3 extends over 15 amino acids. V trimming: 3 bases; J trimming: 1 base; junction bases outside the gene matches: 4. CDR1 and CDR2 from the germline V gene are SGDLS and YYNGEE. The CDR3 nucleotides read TGTGCCAGCAGCGCCACTAGCGCATCCTACAATGAGCAGTTCTTC. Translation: CASSATSASYNEQFF.

This chain's CDR3 is CASRSGVRNYGYTF. The CDR3 DNA reads as TGTGCCAGCAGATCGGGGGTTCGGAACTATGGCTACACCTTC. The chain combines TRBV2 with TRBJ1-2, with a possible D match to TRBD1 (5 bases). This CDR3 contains 14 residues. Germline V gene lookup returns CDR1 SNHLY and CDR2 FYNNEI. The V and J ends lost 6 bases and 2 bases respectively, with 13 bases between them.

As DNA, the CDR3 is TGTGCCAGCAGTCCTCCGGTGGGGGGTATGAACACTGAAGCTTTCTTT. It specifies CASSPPVGGMNTEAFF. The chain recombines TRBV28 with TRBJ1-1; weak D call: TRBD1 (5 bases). The CDR3 contains 16 residues. Between the trimmed V and J ends, which lost 5 bases and 0 bases, there was a span of 16 bases. Germline-derived CDR1 and CDR2 are MDHEN and SYDVKM.

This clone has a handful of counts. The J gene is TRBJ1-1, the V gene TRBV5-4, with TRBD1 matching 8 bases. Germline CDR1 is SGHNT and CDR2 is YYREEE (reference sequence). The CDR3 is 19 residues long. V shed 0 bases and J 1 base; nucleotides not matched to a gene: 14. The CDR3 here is CASSLEELLQGAKNTEAFF. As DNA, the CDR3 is TGTGCCAGCAGCTTGGAAGAGTTGCTGCAGGGGGCAAAGAACACTGAAGCTTTCTTT.

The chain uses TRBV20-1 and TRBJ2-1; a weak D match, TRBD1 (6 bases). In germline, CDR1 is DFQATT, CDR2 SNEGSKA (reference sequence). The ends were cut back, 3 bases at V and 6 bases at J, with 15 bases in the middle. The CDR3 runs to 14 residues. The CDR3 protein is CSASWARDINEQFF. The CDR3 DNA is TGCAGTGCTAGTTGGGCACGGGACATCAATGAGCAGTTCTTC.

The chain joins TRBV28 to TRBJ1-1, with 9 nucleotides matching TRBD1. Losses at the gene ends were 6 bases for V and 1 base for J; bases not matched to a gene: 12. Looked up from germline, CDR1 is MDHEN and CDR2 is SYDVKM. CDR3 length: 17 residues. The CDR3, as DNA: TGTGCCAGCAGCTCCTGGGACAGGGCGACTTCGAACACTGAAGCTTTCTTT. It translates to CASSSWDRATSNTEAFF.

CDR3 coding DNA: TGTGCCAGCAGCTTAGCTGGGCGGGGATCGGCATACTATGGCTACACCTTC. The encoded protein is CASSLAGRGSAYYGYTF. This sequence joins TRBV11-2 and TRBJ1-2; D not resolved. This CDR3 spans 17 amino acids. With 1 base removed from V and 3 bases from J, the gap between germline ends came to 18 bases. The germline V gene has CDR1 SGHAT and CDR2 FQNNGV.

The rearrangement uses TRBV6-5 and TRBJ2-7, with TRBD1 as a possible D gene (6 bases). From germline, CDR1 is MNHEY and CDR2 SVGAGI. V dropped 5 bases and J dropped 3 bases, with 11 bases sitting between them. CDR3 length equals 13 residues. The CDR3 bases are TGTGCCAGCAGTCCAACACAGGGCTACGAGCAGTACTTC. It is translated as CASSPTQGYEQYF.

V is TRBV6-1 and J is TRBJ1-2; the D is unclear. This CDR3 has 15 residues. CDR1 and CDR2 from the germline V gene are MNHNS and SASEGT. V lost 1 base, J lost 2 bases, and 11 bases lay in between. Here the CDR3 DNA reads TGTGCCAGCAGTGAAGAGGCGTACAGAAACTATGGCTACACCTTC. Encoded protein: CASSEEAYRNYGYTF.

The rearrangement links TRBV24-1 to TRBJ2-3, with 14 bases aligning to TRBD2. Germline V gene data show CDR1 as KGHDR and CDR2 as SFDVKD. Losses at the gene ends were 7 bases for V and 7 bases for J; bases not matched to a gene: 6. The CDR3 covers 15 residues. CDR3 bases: TGTGCCACCAGCCGAGGGACTAGCGGGAGTTATACGCAGTATTTT. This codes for CATSRGTSGSYTQYF.